This T cell receptor beta chain was sequenced during a study of blood T cell repertoires in COVID-19. Participants were aged about 18 to 89 years, lived in around 22 US areas, and enrolled virtually. Categorization into cohorts depended on clinical history that participants reported. As originally analysed: Amplified reference gene primers provided the basis for estimating nucleated cell counts. The data were produced by immunoSEQ multiplex PCR, yet TCRdb's version contains in-frame clones alone and is incomplete. V, J and clone size are those of that table, while D and trimming were read from the DNA. Of roughly 360,000 clones in the sample, roughly four fifths were seen once. The germline V gene has CDR1 LGHNA and CDR2 YNFKEQ. The CDR3 has 17 amino acids. J gave up 5 bases and V 3 bases, and 13 bases lay outside the gene matches.

The chain joins TRBV4-2 to TRBJ2-3; TRBD1 aligns across 8 bases. Sequences were obtained from PBMCs or T cells enriched from blood (not recorded which). The receptor comes from a woman between 50 and 59 years old who had recovered from COVID-19. The CDR3: CASSQSGQGEGKDTQYF. The CDR3 region has the DNA TGTGCCAGCAGCCAGTCCGGACAGGGAGAGGGAAAAGATACGCAGTATTTT.